These 25 T cell receptor beta chains came from one sample sequenced in a study of blood T cell repertoires in COVID-19. This table comes from immunoSEQ multiplex PCR, and its TCRdb copy is limited to in-frame clones, with some not included. Of under 130,000 clones listed, over 75% were seen once; the top ten hold under 15%. Specimen: peripheral blood. These receptors originate from a human donor in a cohort sampled during active or convalescent COVID-19.

This clone was found a few times. The rearrangement uses TRBV28 and TRBJ1-6; 10 nucleotides match TRBD1. The V gene end was trimmed by 6 bases and the J gene end by 10 bases; junction bases not matched to a gene: 3. The CDR3 length is 13 residues. Germline loops: CDR1 MDHEN, CDR2 SYDVKM. CDR3 sequence: CASRGTGASPLHF. CDR3 DNA: TGTGCCAGCAGGGGGACAGGGGCATCACCCCTCCACTTT.

This clone has a single count. The chain joins TRBV28 to TRBJ2-3, with a weak D call TRBD2 (5 bases). V lost 5 bases to trimming and J lost 8 bases, with 11 bases between them. Germline V gene lookup returns CDR1 MDHEN and CDR2 SYDVKM. The CDR3 runs to 12 residues. The CDR3 region is CASSPGLVTQYF. For the CDR3, the DNA is TGTGCCAGCAGTCCCGGACTGGTTACGCAGTATTTT. Supplemented by reference TRBV28 and TRBJ2-3, the full variable domain reads DVKVTQSSRYLVKRTGEKVFLECVQDMDHENMFWYRQDPGLGLRLIYFSYDVKMKEKGDIPEGYSVSREKKERFSLILESASTNQTSMYLCASSPGLVTQYFGPGTRLTVL.

The chain joins TRBV7-9 to TRBJ1-1, with D tentatively TRBD1 (6 bases). There are 14 residues in the CDR3. V lost 5 bases to trimming and J lost 4 bases, with 14 bases between them. Germline V CDR1 and CDR2: SEHNR, FQNEAQ (reference sequence). The CDR3 is CASSPQGGVTEAFF. CDR3 nucleotide sequence: TGTGCCAGCAGCCCACAGGGTGGGGTCACTGAAGCTTTCTTT.

The chain joins TRBV5-6 to TRBJ2-1; 7 bases are a match to TRBD1. Germline-derived CDR1 and CDR2 are SGHDT and YYEEEE. This CDR3 has 13 amino acids. The trim removed 4 bases at V and 2 bases at J, leaving 0 bases unmatched. The CDR3 sequence: CASSGTAYNEQFF. The CDR3 DNA sequence: TGTGCCAGCAGCGGGACAGCCTACAATGAGCAGTTCTTC.

The chain is built from TRBV7-8 and TRBJ1-6; 12 positions agree with TRBD1. The V segment lost 1 base and the J segment 10 bases; nucleotides outside the gene matches: 8. This CDR3 has 17 amino acids. From germline, CDR1 is SGHVS and CDR2 FQNEAQ. The CDR3: CASSLVGSGTGGSPLHF. CDR3 bases: TGTGCCAGCAGCTTAGTAGGCTCCGGGACAGGGGGCTCACCCCTCCACTTT. Variable domain in full (rest from reference TRBV7-8 and TRBJ1-6): GAGVSQSPRYKVAKRGQDVALRCDPISGHVSLFWYQQALGQGPEFLTYFQNEAQLDKSGLPSDRFFAERPEGSVSTLKIQRTQQEDSAVYLCASSLVGSGTGGSPLHFGNGTRLTVT.

This clone has a single count. The chain recombines TRBV12-5 with TRBJ2-7; 10 bases agree with TRBD1. CDR3 length equals 16 residues. V gave up 4 bases and J gave up 0 bases; unmatched junction bases: 6. From germline, CDR1 is LGHNT and CDR2 FRNRAP. CDR3: CASGSGTGVGSYEQYF. Here the CDR3 DNA reads TGTGCTAGTGGTTCCGGGACAGGGGTCGGCTCCTACGAGCAGTACTTC.

The chain links TRBV2 to TRBJ1-6; TRBD1 is a possible D gene (5 bases). V lost 6 bases to trimming and J lost 2 bases, with 14 bases between them. This CDR3 has 16 residues. The germline V gene encodes CDR1 SNHLY and CDR2 FYNNEI. This chain's CDR3 is CASSPSDSTYNSPLHF. DNA for the CDR3: TGTGCCAGCAGCCCTTCTGACAGTACCTATAATTCACCCCTCCACTTT. Full variable domain (rest looked up from reference TRBV2 and TRBJ1-6): EPEVTQTPSHQVTQMGQEVILRCVPISNHLYFYWYRQILGQKVEFLVSFYNNEISEKSEIFDDQFSVERPDGSNFTLKIRSTKLEDSAMYFCASSPSDSTYNSPLHFGNGTRLTVT.

The V call is TRBV11-3, the J call TRBJ2-3, with TRBD1 as a possible D gene (6 bases). Germline V CDR1 and CDR2: SGHNT, YENEEA. This CDR3 is built from 14 residues. V was shortened by 1 base and J by 8 bases, with 13 bases between the two germline ends. The chain's CDR3 is CASSLGLQGTTQYF. The DNA for the CDR3 is TGTGCCAGCAGCTTAGGTCTACAGGGAACTACGCAGTATTTT.

The genes are TRBV7-2 and TRBJ1-6, with TRBD1 matching 7 bases. The trim removed 5 bases at V and 8 bases at J, leaving 6 bases unmatched. The germline gives CDR1 SGHTA, CDR2 FQGNSA. CDR3 length: 14 residues. CDR3 sequence: CASSPGTVDSPLHF. The CDR3 bases are TGTGCCAGCAGCCCCGGGACAGTAGATTCACCCCTCCACTTT.

V is TRBV5-5 and J is TRBJ2-7, with 7 nucleotides matching TRBD2. Germline V gene data show CDR1 as SGHKS and CDR2 as YYEKEE (reference sequence). The CDR3 sequence is 16 residues long. V dropped 6 bases and J dropped 0; count of bases not matched to a gene: 12. The CDR3 DNA follows: TGTGCCAGCATCGTGGCCCCCGGGGGGAGCTCCTACGAGCAGTACTTC. Translated, it gives CASIVAPGGSSYEQYF.

This sequence joins TRBV18 and TRBJ2-3; a possible D gene is TRBD1 (6 bases). CDR1 is KGHSH, CDR2 LQKENI, per germline. This CDR3 comprises 14 residues. The germline V and J ends were trimmed by 6 bases and 0 bases, with 10 bases remaining between them. The CDR3 is CASSRGGSTDTQYF. The CDR3 nucleotides are TGTGCCAGCTCCCGAGGGGGTAGCACAGATACGCAGTATTTT.

The gene calls are TRBV18 and TRBJ2-2, with 11 nucleotides matching TRBD1. Germline CDR1 and CDR2: KGHSH and LQKENI. V trimming: 10 bases; J trimming: 5 bases; junction bases outside the gene matches: 6. The CDR3 extends over 14 amino acids. CDR3 coding DNA: TGTGCCACCGGACAGGGGGCGAGGACCGGGGAGCTGTTTTTT. Translating it yields CATGQGARTGELFF.

The chain links TRBV5-1 to TRBJ2-7; 11 bases fit TRBD1. V lost 0 bases, J lost 7 bases, and 9 bases stayed unmatched. Germline loops: CDR1 SGHRS, CDR2 YFSETQ. This CDR3 comprises 16 residues. CDR3 DNA sequence: TGCGCCAGCAGCTTGGGGACAGGGGGCGCGAATCGGGAGCAGTACTTC. This sequence encodes CASSLGTGGANREQYF.

The J gene is TRBJ1-1, the V gene TRBV30; perhaps TRBD1 as D (5 bases). The CDR3 has 14 residues. The germline gives CDR1 GTSNPN, CDR2 SVGIG (reference sequence). Trimming removed 4 bases at V and 4 bases at J, with 16 bases between. CDR3 loop: CAWNPGDLGTEAFF. DNA for the CDR3: TGTGCCTGGAATCCGGGGGATCTGGGCACTGAAGCTTTCTTT.

The V gene is TRBV28, the J gene TRBJ2-7, with 8 bases lining up with TRBD1. The CDR3 has 14 residues. CDR1 and CDR2 (germline): MDHEN, SYDVKM. Germline trimming cut 5 bases from V and 5 bases from J; bases unmatched to any gene: 8. The CDR3 here is CASSQPGQVHEQYF. The CDR3 DNA reads as TGTGCCAGCAGTCAACCGGGACAGGTTCACGAGCAGTACTTC.

This clone appeared a single time. The CDR3 DNA reads TGTGCCAGCAGGTCAAACCCCCAGGGTGTGTATGGCTACACCTTC. Translation gives CASRSNPQGVYGYTF. This chain joins TRBV2 and TRBJ1-2, with D perhaps matching TRBD1 (5 bases). The germline V and J ends were trimmed by 6 bases and 5 bases, with 19 bases remaining between them. The V gene's germline CDR1 is SNHLY and CDR2 FYNNEI. This CDR3 region has 15 residues.

The chain links TRBV5-4 to TRBJ2-2, with TRBD2 identical over 7 bases. Trimming took 4 bases from V and 7 from J; bases not matched to a gene: 4. CDR1 and CDR2 (germline): SGHNT, YYREEE (reference sequence). The CDR3 runs to 13 residues. This CDR3 reads CASSLRGVGELFF. CDR3 DNA: TGTGCCAGCAGCCTCCGGGGGGTCGGGGAGCTGTTTTTT.

This chain joins TRBV7-9 and TRBJ1-1; tentatively, D is TRBD1 (5 bases). Germline assignment: CDR1 SEHNR and CDR2 FQNEAQ (reference sequence). The CDR3 has 13 residues. V dropped 1 base and J dropped 5 bases, with 8 bases sitting between them. CDR3 coding DNA: TGTGCCAGCAGCTTAGAGAAGGGGACTGAAGCTTTCTTT. Amino acids: CASSLEKGTEAFF. The entire variable domain, with the rest obtained from reference TRBV7-9 and TRBJ1-1, is as follows: DTGVSQNPRHKITKRGQNVTFRCDPISEHNRLYWYRQTLGQGPEFLTYFQNEAQLEKSRLLSDRFSAERPKGSFSTLEIQRTEQGDSAMYLCASSLEKGTEAFFGQGTRLTVV.

The chain combines TRBV7-9 with TRBJ2-2; D is possibly TRBD2 (5 bases). CDR3 length: 17 residues. Germline CDR1 reads SEHNR; CDR2 reads FQNEAQ (reference sequence). V was pared by 4 bases and J by 1 base, with 16 bases between. The CDR3 loop reads CASSSPSGEMNTGELFF. CDR3 nucleotides: TGTGCCAGCAGCTCACCCTCCGGGGAAATGAACACCGGGGAGCTGTTTTTT.

The chain couples TRBV7-2 to TRBJ2-2; D call uncertain. Per germline, CDR1 SGHTA and CDR2 FQGNSA. The CDR3 extends over 16 amino acids. V was clipped by 8 bases and J by 1 base, with 17 bases between them. The CDR3 spells CASRTPRDLNTGELFF. CDR3 coding DNA: TGTGCCAGCCGCACCCCGCGAGACTTGAACACCGGGGAGCTGTTTTTT.

V gene TRBV7-2 combines with J gene TRBJ1-5; D is ambiguous. The germline gives CDR1 SGHTA, CDR2 FQGNSA. V was cut by 4 bases and J by 4 bases, with 11 bases left in between. The CDR3 is made up of 14 amino acids. The CDR3 loop is CASSSVYTNQPQHF. In DNA, the CDR3 is TGTGCCAGCAGCTCGGTTTATACTAATCAGCCCCAGCATTTT. Filled out from reference TRBV7-2 and TRBJ1-5, the complete variable domain reads GAGVSQSPSNKVTEKGKDVELRCDPISGHTALYWYRQSLGQGLEFLIYFQGNSAPDKSGLPSDRFSAERTGGSVSTLTIQRTQQEDSAVYLCASSSVYTNQPQHFGDGTRLSIL.

This clone came up once. The chain's CDR3 is CASSPRGQGSSGANVLTF. CDR3 DNA sequence: TGTGCCAGCAGCCCGCGCGGACAGGGGTCCTCTGGGGCCAACGTCCTGACTTTC. This chain joins TRBV7-9 and TRBJ2-6; TRBD1 aligns across 9 bases. The germline V gene has CDR1 SEHNR and CDR2 FQNEAQ (reference sequence). The junction had 8 bases not matched to a gene; V was cut back by 5 bases and J by 0 bases. This CDR3 has 18 residues.

This chain uses TRBV5-1 with TRBJ2-6; TRBD1 matches at 7 bases. Looked up from germline, CDR1 is SGHRS and CDR2 is YFSETQ. The CDR3 consists of 17 residues. J gave up 4 bases and V 2 bases, and 9 bases lay outside the gene matches. CDR3 protein: CASSFLLTGRGANVLTF. DNA of the CDR3: TGCGCCAGCAGCTTTCTCCTGACAGGGCGGGGGGCCAACGTCCTGACTTTC.

This clone was seen a handful of times. V gene TRBV6-5 combines with J gene TRBJ1-1; D remains unclear. Trimming pared 3 bases from V and 5 bases from J, leaving 10 bases between. The CDR3 runs 13 residues. Germline V gene lookup returns CDR1 MNHEY and CDR2 SVGAGI. The CDR3 loop reads CASSYSKVTEAFF. DNA of the CDR3: TGTGCCAGCAGTTATAGTAAAGTTACTGAAGCTTTCTTT.

This clone was found a few times. The chain is built from TRBV29-1 and TRBJ2-5, with D tentatively TRBD2 (6 bases). CDR3 length equals 12 residues. CDR1 is SQVTM, CDR2 ANQGSEA, per germline. V lost 6 bases and J 5 bases, leaving 13 bases between the germline ends. CDR3 sequence (DNA): TGCAGCGTAACGGAAAGCGGGGAGACCCAGTACTTC. It codes for CSVTESGETQYF. Drawing the rest from reference TRBV29-1 and TRBJ2-5, the complete variable domain is SAVISQKPSRDICQRGTSLTIQCQVDSQVTMMFWYRQQPGQSLTLIATANQGSEATYESGFVIDKFPISRPNLTFSTLTVSNMSPEDSSIYLCSVTESGETQYFGPGTRLLVL.